These 25 T cell receptor beta chains share one sample of origin, sequenced in a study of Graves' ophthalmopathy and Graves' hyperthyroidism (dated by TCRdb to 2016 to 2018). TCRdb shows the sequencer as Illumina HiSeq 2000. For repertoire sequencing, the TCR beta CDR3 regions were amplified from RNA transcripts. HTBI primers and the Qiagen OneStep RT-PCR kit were used in a first-round RT-PCR, which was followed by a second-round multiplex PCR, size selection and purification. TCRdb trimmed public reads at Q25 via fastp, called clones via MiXCR and kept in-frame beta chains. Every entry covers one CDR3 protein and lists the most common genes and DNA from its rows. The sample yields roughly 610,000 distinct CDR3 sequences; about 20% were counted once. The ten largest clones capture more than 5.5% of the sample. Sequenced input: peripheral blood. The receptors derive from a woman aged 18-35 years with stable Graves' hyperthyroidism. Some clones in this sample may be carry-over from other donors' samples. Donor details come from another sample of the same person, matched by shared clones.

This clonotype was counted a few times. CDR3 residues: CASSETYTGELFF. CDR3 DNA sequence: TGTGCCAGCAGTGAAACCTACACCGGGGAGCTGTTTTTT. The rearrangement joins TRBV25-1 to TRBJ2-2; D unclear. Trimming left V 2 bases short and J 3 bases short, with 4 bases between. Germline V gene data show CDR1 as MGHDK and CDR2 as SYGVNS. The length of the CDR3 is 13 residues.

Concerning this clonotype itself: This may be a read error: a much more frequent sequence differs by one nucleotide. The CDR3 spells CATSDMDSNHPQHF. CDR3 sequence (DNA): TGTGCCACCAGTGATATGGACAGCAATCACCCCCAGCATTTT. The chain has TRBV24-1 and TRBJ1-5, with a weak D call TRBD1 (6 bases). The CDR3 runs to 14 residues. The germline gives CDR1 KGHDR, CDR2 SFDVKD.

This clonotype was seen ten or more times. The V gene is TRBV11-2, the J gene TRBJ2-7, with D possibly being TRBD1 or TRBD2 (5 bases each). CDR3 size: 17 residues. The germline V gene encodes CDR1 SGHAT and CDR2 FQNNGV. V was trimmed by 3 bases and J by 0 bases, leaving 18 bases between them. The CDR3 DNA is TGTGCCAGCAGCTTTCCTCCGGGACGGTCAAGCTCCTACGAGCAGTACTTC. Translation gives CASSFPPGRSSSYEQYF.

This chain joins TRBV9 and TRBJ2-5; 9 positions agree with TRBD2. CDR3 length equals 15 residues. Germline V gene data show CDR1 as SGDLS and CDR2 as YYNGEE. After removal of 3 bases from V and 5 bases from J, the junction contained 8 bases not matched to a gene. CDR3 amino acids: CASSERGVYRETQYF. As DNA, the CDR3 is TGTGCCAGCAGCGAGCGGGGGGTGTATCGGGAGACCCAGTACTTC.

This clonotype was observed at least ten times. The V gene is TRBV7-2, the J gene TRBJ1-6, with D possibly being TRBD1 (5 bases). V was shortened by 4 bases and J by 4 bases, with 8 bases between the two germline ends. The CDR3 is made up of 14 amino acids. Germline CDR1 reads SGHTA; CDR2 reads FQGNSA. The CDR3 spells CASSSRQYNSPLHF. In DNA, the CDR3 is TGTGCCAGCAGCTCCCGACAGTATAATTCACCCCTCCACTTT.

This clonotype has ten or more counts. The CDR3 region is CASKGQGQETQYF. The DNA of the CDR3 is TGTGCCAGCAAAGGACAGGGTCAAGAGACCCAGTACTTC. The chain links TRBV2 to TRBJ2-5, with 8 nucleotides matching TRBD1. Per germline, CDR1 SNHLY and CDR2 FYNNEI. Unmatched junction bases numbered 3, after V lost 7 bases and J lost 2 bases. The CDR3 is 13 amino acids.

This clonotype was detected many times. CDR3 sequence reads: CASALGDRDLGGYTF. The CDR3 DNA reads as TGTGCCAGCGCCCTCGGGGACCGGGACCTGGGTGGCTACACCTTC. The rearrangement joins TRBV6-2 or TRBV6-3 to TRBJ1-2, with D perhaps TRBD1 (5 bases). Trimming removed 8 bases at V and 7 bases at J, with 23 bases between. CDR3 length equals 15 residues. Per germline, CDR1 MNHEY and CDR2 SVGEGT.

This clonotype was counted at least ten times. The CDR3 nucleotides read TGTGCCACCAGTCGGGACAGCACTTACGAGCAGTACTTC. Residues: CATSRDSTYEQYF. The chain employs TRBV15 and TRBJ2-7; 7 bases align to TRBD1. The CDR3 loop spans 13 amino acids. Germline V gene lookup returns CDR1 LNHNV and CDR2 YYDKDF (reference sequence). The junction had 6 bases not matched to a gene; V was cut back by 6 bases and J by 4 bases.

This rearrangement joins TRBV4-1 to TRBJ1-2; 8 positions agree with TRBD1. Per the germline V gene, CDR1 is MGHRA and CDR2 is YSYEKL. The CDR3 spans 15 residues. The V segment lost 3 bases and the J segment 4 bases; nucleotides outside the gene matches: 7. This CDR3 reads CASSQEGQAVYGYTF. CDR3 bases: TGCGCCAGCAGCCAGGAGGGACAGGCCGTCTATGGCTACACCTTC.

This clonotype was detected many times. The CDR3 coding sequence is TGTGCCAGCAGTACAGGAAACTATGGCTACACCTTC. This translates into CASSTGNYGYTF. The rearrangement uses TRBV6-2 or TRBV6-3 and TRBJ1-2; weak D call: TRBD1 (5 bases). Germline V lookup: CDR1 MNHEY, CDR2 SVGEGT. Deletions cut 5 bases from V and 2 bases from J, with 6 bases between. This CDR3 region has 12 residues.

Ten or more counts support this clonotype. The chain has TRBV5-1 and TRBJ1-5; D is possibly TRBD1 (5 bases). This CDR3 has 14 residues. Trimming removed 4 bases at V and 7 bases at J, with 15 bases between. Germline V gene lookup returns CDR1 SGHRS and CDR2 YFSETQ. CDR3 nucleotide sequence: TGCGCCAGCAGCCCCTCCTGGGGGAGCCAGCCCCAGCATTTT. Protein sequence: CASSPSWGSQPQHF.

On this clonotype itself: Compared with germline, one end of the junction differs, possibly owing to a read error. This chain connects TRBV2 to TRBJ1-5; D might be TRBD1 (5 bases). The germline CDR1 and CDR2 sequences are SNHLY and FYNNEI. This CDR3 has 15 residues. DNA of the CDR3: TGCGACAGCAGAGCAAATACGGGGGGGAATCAGCCCCAGCATTTT. Translated, it gives CDSRANTGGNQPQHF. The complete variable domain, with remaining parts taken from reference TRBV2 and TRBJ1-5, reads EPEVTQTPSHQVTQMGQEVILRCVPISNHLYFYWYRQILGQKVEFLVSFYNNEISEKSEIFDDQFSVERPDGSNFTLKIRSTKLEDSAMYFCDSRANTGGNQPQHFGDGTRLSIL.

The table lists this clonotype with many counts. As DNA, the CDR3 is TGTGCCAGCAGCCCACTTGTGTGGGACAGGGCGGTCTTCTGGGACACTGAAGCTTTCTTT. It specifies CASSPLVWDRAVFWDTEAFF. V gene TRBV4-2 combines with J gene TRBJ1-1; 9 nucleotides agree with TRBD1. The V gene's germline CDR1 is LGHNA and CDR2 YNFKEQ. This CDR3 is built from 20 residues. V lost 4 bases and J lost 3; bases outside the gene matches: 21.

This clonotype has ten or more counts. V gene TRBV6-2 or TRBV6-3 combines with J gene TRBJ1-2, with D perhaps matching TRBD1 (5 bases). Germline lookup yields CDR1 MNHEY and CDR2 SVGEGT. The CDR3 is made up of 13 amino acids. The V and J ends lost 8 bases and 0 bases respectively, with 10 bases between them. The CDR3 reads CASARGANYGYTF. In nucleotides, the CDR3 is TGTGCCAGCGCACGAGGGGCTAACTATGGCTACACCTTC.

Ten or more counts support this clonotype. CDR3 bases: TGCGCCAGCAGCTCAACCGCGGACGGAAGGAACACTGAAGCTTTCTTT. It encodes CASSSTADGRNTEAFF. The chain joins TRBV5-1 to TRBJ1-1; D is unresolved. CDR3 length equals 16 residues. Trimming removed 3 bases from V and 1 base from J, with 16 bases in between. CDR1 is SGHRS, CDR2 YFSETQ, per germline.

The table lists this clonotype with a count of one. The CDR3 region is CASSEISGQGYGYTF. CDR3 coding DNA: TGTGCCAGCAGTGAGATTTCCGGACAGGGCTATGGCTACACCTTC. This chain links TRBV2 with TRBJ1-2; 8 nucleotides match TRBD1. From germline, CDR1 is SNHLY and CDR2 FYNNEI. V trimming: 3 bases; J trimming: 4 bases; junction bases outside the gene matches: 7. CDR3 length equals 15 residues.

This chain uses TRBV29-1 with TRBJ1-2; D unresolved. CDR3 length equals 11 residues. Germline V gene lookup returns CDR1 SQVTM and CDR2 ANQGSEA. Trimming left V 5 bases short and J 7 bases short, with 11 bases between. CDR3 nucleotides: TGCAGCGTTACCCCCGTGGGTGGCTACACCTTC. Its translation is CSVTPVGGYTF.

Ten or more counts support this clonotype. This chain uses TRBV6-1 with TRBJ1-5, with a weak D call TRBD1 (6 bases). Germline V lookup: CDR1 MNHNS, CDR2 SASEGT. This CDR3 spans 16 amino acids. The V gene lost 6 bases and the J gene lost 0 bases, with 15 bases spanning the gap. The DNA of the CDR3 is TGTGCCAGCAGCCCCGGTACAGGGAGTAGCAATCAGCCCCAGCATTTT. Translation: CASSPGTGSSNQPQHF.

The chain carries TRBV5-1 and TRBJ1-3, with a tentative D call TRBD1 (5 bases). This CDR3 is 16 amino acids long. Trimming shortened V by 4 bases and J by 0 bases, and 14 bases separated the two germline ends. The germline CDR1 and CDR2 sequences are SGHRS and YFSETQ. CDR3 protein: CASSGETGFSGNTIYF. The CDR3 DNA reads TGCGCCAGCAGCGGCGAAACAGGCTTCTCTGGAAACACCATATATTTT.

This clonotype was seen ten or more times. CDR3 sequence (DNA): TGTGCCAGCAGAAGACAGGGTAACACCGGGGAGCTGTTTTTT. This translates into CASRRQGNTGELFF. V is TRBV28 and J is TRBJ2-2; 7 bases are shared with TRBD1. CDR1 MDHEN and CDR2 SYDVKM come from the germline V gene. This CDR3 has 14 residues. V shed 6 bases, J shed 2 bases, and the junction held 3 bases outside the gene matches.

This clonotype was observed many times. The DNA is omitted, as the CDR3 cannot be located on it reliably, and the CDR3 follows TCRdb's listing. This chain connects TRBV7-3 to TRBJ2-7; whether TRBD2, the table's D call, matches the DNA was not checked. The CDR3 is 12 residues long, counting both termini. Per germline, CDR1 SGHTA and CDR2 FQGTGA. Here the CDR3 reads CASSFGGGALHF.

This clonotype was picked up many times. The V gene is TRBV5-1, the J gene TRBJ1-1; D unresolved. Trimming stripped 3 bases from V and 1 base from J, with 13 bases between. The length of the CDR3 is 15 residues. Germline loops: CDR1 SGHRS, CDR2 YFSETQ. Written as DNA, the CDR3 is TGCGCCAGCAGCTCTGAAGGCCCTCCGAACACTGAAGCTTTCTTT. It is translated as CASSSEGPPNTEAFF.

The chain recombines TRBV6-1 with TRBJ2-5; D might be TRBD1 (5 bases). Trimming stripped 5 bases from V and 0 bases from J, with 13 bases between. Germline lookup yields CDR1 MNHNS and CDR2 SASEGT. This CDR3 has 15 residues. The CDR3 DNA is TGTGCCAGCAGTCCCAGTATAGGGGACCAAGAGACCCAGTACTTC. Its translation is CASSPSIGDQETQYF.

In this sample, this clonotype turned up many times. The chain has TRBV12-3 or TRBV12-4 and TRBJ2-7, with a weak D call TRBD1 (5 bases). V shed 3 bases and J shed 2 bases, with 8 bases lying between them. The CDR3 runs 13 residues. The CDR3 nucleotides are TGTGCCAGCAGTTTGGACATCCCCTACGAGCAGTACTTC. Protein: CASSLDIPYEQYF.

A remark on this clonotype: A read error is possible here, since a much larger clone lies one base away. The chain couples TRBV6-1 to TRBJ1-2; D gene uncertain. With 4 bases removed from V and 5 bases from J, the gap between germline ends came to 8 bases. Germline lookup yields CDR1 MNHNS and CDR2 SASEGT. The CDR3 runs to 12 residues. CDR3 region: CASSVVGYGYTF. DNA of the CDR3: TGTGCCAGCAGTGTAGTAGGGTATGGCTACACCTTC.